These T cell receptor beta chains were read from a single sample in a study of T cell responses to AZD1222 COVID-19 vaccine. Profiling relied on immunoSEQ multiplex PCR, and the TCRdb table lists in-frame clones only, not all of them. The profile covers around 67,000 clones, with 80% to 90% appearing a single time and about 6.5% taken by the ten largest. Sequencing was performed on peripheral blood, taken 28 days after the second AZD1222 dose. Source of these receptors: an adult who received the AZD1222 COVID-19 vaccine. Both conserved end residues are part of each CDR3. D genes are given only for firm matches. Some rows have no size entry. The others give once, few or many, or a class for an expanded clone.

TRBV9	.	TRBJ2-2	.	CASSPTGGMNTGELFF	TGTGCCAGCAGCCCCACTGGGGGGATGAACACCGGGGAGCTGTTTTTT
TRBV3-1/TRBV3-2	.	TRBJ2-5	.	CASSYHNNQETQYF	TGTGCCAGCAGCTATCACAATAACCAAGAGACCCAGTACTTC
TRBV5-6	.	TRBJ2-7	.	CASSGGSYEQYF	TGTGCCAGCAGCGGGGGCAGCTACGAGCAGTACTTC
TRBV4-1	.	TRBJ1-3	.	CASSQRQNSGNTIYF	TGCGCCAGCAGCCAACGACAGAACTCTGGAAACACCATATATTTT
TRBV6-1	.	TRBJ1-2	.	CASSEWYLQGVDGYTF	TGTGCCAGCAGTGAATGGTACTTACAGGGAGTCGATGGCTACACCTTC
TRBV11-2	.	TRBJ1-4	.	CASSPWDPEKLFF	TGTGCCAGCAGCCCTTGGGACCCCGAAAAACTGTTTTTT
TRBV25-1	few	TRBJ2-1	.	CASSPLRGYNEQFF	TGTGCCAGCAGTCCTCTCCGGGGTTACAATGAGCAGTTCTTC
TRBV5-8	.	TRBJ1-3	.	CASSGRPVMGNTIYF	TGTGCCAGCAGCGGACGGCCTGTGATGGGAAACACCATATATTTT
TRBV18	.	TRBJ1-1	TRBD1	CASSPQGALNTEAFF	TGTGCCAGCTCACCACAGGGGGCTTTGAACACTGAAGCTTTCTTT
TRBV4-3	.	TRBJ2-1	.	CASSQTTDSYSYNEQFF	TGCGCCAGCAGCCAAACCACTGACAGCTACTCCTACAATGAGCAGTTCTTC
TRBV7-9	once	TRBJ1-4	.	CASSLEWAEKLFF	TGTGCCAGCAGCTTAGAATGGGCTGAAAAACTGTTTTTT
TRBV9	.	TRBJ2-3	.	CASSVALLTDTQYF	TGTGCCAGCAGCGTAGCCCTCCTGACAGATACGCAGTATTTT
TRBV7-2	.	TRBJ2-3	.	CASSSPSGRQYF	TGTGCCAGCAGCTCCCCCTCTGGGCGGCAGTATTTT
TRBV15	.	TRBJ1-2	TRBD1	CATSRPGEQGLLDGYTF	TGTGCCACCAGCAGACCCGGGGAACAGGGGTTGTTGGATGGCTACACCTTC
TRBV10-3	.	TRBJ1-5	.	CAISESMTGLQSNQPQHF	TGTGCCATCAGTGAGAGCATGACAGGCCTCCAAAGCAATCAGCCCCAGCATTTT
TRBV5-6	.	TRBJ2-1	TRBD2	CASSRSGGGLNNEQFF	TGTGCCAGCAGCCGTAGCGGGGGTGGCCTTAACAATGAGCAGTTCTTC
TRBV5-1	.	TRBJ1-2	.	CASSSEGLYGYTF	TGCGCCAGCAGCTCCGAGGGGCTTTATGGCTACACCTTC
TRBV5-6	.	TRBJ1-4	.	CASSRRASLNEKLFF	TGTGCCAGCAGTCGAAGGGCGTCCCTAAATGAAAAACTGTTTTTT
TRBV5-7	.	TRBJ1-2	TRBD1	CASSPREGAFSYGYTF	TGTGCCAGCAGCCCAAGAGAGGGGGCCTTCTCCTATGGCTACACCTTC
TRBV27	.	TRBJ1-2	.	CASSRDPRRGGYTF	TGTGCCAGCAGCCGCGACCCTCGAAGGGGTGGCTACACCTTC
TRBV9	few	TRBJ1-2	.	CASSVRERPPWGYTF	TGTGCCAGCAGCGTACGTGAGCGACCCCCGTGGGGCTACACCTTC
TRBV6-2/TRBV6-3	.	TRBJ2-5	.	CASSYSSRRQETQYF	TGTGCCAGCAGTTACTCTTCTAGACGGCAAGAGACCCAGTACTTC